Presented here are 30 T cell receptor beta chains from one specimen sequenced in a study of B cell selection in AIRE deficiency. Conventional CD4 T cells were sorted as CD4+CD127+ cells. Generated by immunoSEQ multiplex PCR, the TCRdb table keeps only in-frame clones and is missing some. Here the sample spans 20,000 to 25,000 clones, 90% to 96% being singletons. What was sequenced was CD4+CD127+ conventional T cells sorted from PBMCs. The receptors stem from a human donor in good health.

This chain uses TRBV9 with TRBJ2-7, with 7 bases lining up with TRBD2. The CDR3 covers 15 residues. CDR1 is SGDLS and CDR2 is YYNGEE in the germline V gene. V gave up 4 bases and J gave up 6 bases; unmatched junction bases: 13. Written as DNA, the CDR3 is TGTGCCAGCAGCCCGCCCTGGGGGGGGTTCGGCGAGCAGTACTTC. Its protein is CASSPPWGGFGEQYF.

The rearrangement links TRBV7-2 to TRBJ2-7; weak D call: TRBD1 (6 bases). This CDR3 has 15 residues. Trimming left V 3 bases short and J 2 bases short, with 14 bases between. Germline-derived CDR1 and CDR2 are SGHTA and FQGNSA. In DNA form, the CDR3 reads TGTGCCAGCAGCTTGCCCTCGACAGGCACCTACGAGCAGTACTTC. Amino acids: CASSLPSTGTYEQYF.

The J gene is TRBJ1-1, the V gene TRBV12-5; the D gene is possibly TRBD1 (5 bases). The CDR3 length is 13 residues. Trimming pared 8 bases from V and 4 bases from J, leaving 14 bases between. Germline V CDR1 and CDR2: LGHNT, FRNRAP. CDR3: CASRTAGGTEAFF. Here the CDR3 DNA reads TGTGCTAGTCGGACGGCGGGGGGCACTGAAGCTTTCTTT.

The chain recombines TRBV7-8 with TRBJ2-1; D may correspond to TRBD1 or TRBD2 (6 bases each). The germline V and J ends were trimmed by 7 bases and 0 bases, with 16 bases remaining between them. The CDR3 extends over 16 amino acids. Germline V gives CDR1 SGHVS, CDR2 FQNEAQ. The DNA of the CDR3 is TGTGCCAGCACCCCAGGGGCGGGGAGCTCCTACAATGAGCAGTTCTTC. Its translation is CASTPGAGSSYNEQFF.

The chain is built from TRBV18 and TRBJ1-5, with D maybe TRBD1 (6 bases). Trimming stripped 3 bases from V and 7 bases from J, with 16 bases between. Germline loops: CDR1 KGHSH, CDR2 LQKENI. The CDR3 length is 15 residues. CDR3 amino acids: CASSPQGRGEQPQHF. The CDR3, as DNA: TGTGCCAGCTCACCCCAGGGGCGGGGGGAACAGCCCCAGCATTTT.

This chain joins TRBV7-3 and TRBJ2-5; TRBD2 matches 7 bases. The junction had 5 bases not matched to a gene; V was cut back by 1 base and J by 9 bases. Germline CDR1 is SGHTA and CDR2 is FQGTGA. The CDR3 spans 13 residues. The CDR3 coding sequence is TGTGCCAGCAGCTTAATTAGCGGGTCGCCCCAGTACTTC. Translated: CASSLISGSPQYF. Supplemented by reference TRBV7-3 and TRBJ2-5, the full variable domain reads GAGVSQTPSNKVTEKGKYVELRCDPISGHTALYWYRQSLGQGPEFLIYFQGTGAADDSGLPNDRFFAVRPEGSVSTLKIQRTERGDSAVYLCASSLISGSPQYFGPGTRLLVL.

The chain combines TRBV6-5 with TRBJ1-2; TRBD1 aligns across 8 bases. The CDR3 consists of 14 residues. Trimming cost V 6 bases and J 7 bases; bases outside gene matches: 10. Looked up from germline, CDR1 is MNHEY and CDR2 is SVGAGI. This chain's CDR3 is CASSTDRVGFGYTF. The CDR3, as DNA: TGTGCCAGCAGCACGGACAGGGTAGGGTTTGGCTACACCTTC.

The chain carries TRBV19 and TRBJ1-5; D not resolved. CDR1 is LNHDA and CDR2 is SQIVND in the germline V gene (reference sequence). The CDR3 consists of 16 residues. With 1 base removed from V and 5 bases from J, the gap between germline ends came to 15 bases. In nucleotides, the CDR3 is TGTGCCAGTAGTATAGGGCACCTGGGGAGCCATCAGCCCCAGCATTTT. Amino acid sequence: CASSIGHLGSHQPQHF.

This chain links TRBV2 with TRBJ2-3; D is possibly TRBD1 or TRBD2 (5 bases each). The germline CDR1 and CDR2 sequences are SNHLY and FYNNEI. The CDR3 is 16 residues long. V was clipped by 8 bases and J by 6 bases, with 24 bases between them. The CDR3 protein is CASAPGRSTVVDTQYF. CDR3 nucleotides: TGTGCCAGCGCCCCGGGACGGTCGACGGTAGTGGATACGCAGTATTTT.

The CDR3, as DNA: TGTGCCAGCGCCCTGACTAGCGGATCCTACGAGCAGTACTTC. Translation gives CASALTSGSYEQYF. V is TRBV7-9 and J is TRBJ2-7; 9 bases line up with TRBD2. This CDR3 is built from 14 residues. After removal of 8 bases from V and 1 base from J, the junction contained 6 bases not matched to a gene. Germline CDR1 reads SEHNR; CDR2 reads FQNEAQ (reference sequence). Drawing the rest from reference TRBV7-9 and TRBJ2-7, the complete variable domain is DTGVSQNPRHKITKRGQNVTFRCDPISEHNRLYWYRQTLGQGPEFLTYFQNEAQLEKSRLLSDRFSAERPKGSFSTLEIQRTEQGDSAMYLCASALTSGSYEQYFGPGTRLTVT.

J is TRBJ1-5 and V is TRBV6-1; TRBD1 might be the D (5 bases). Looked up from germline, CDR1 is MNHNS and CDR2 is SASEGT. The ends were cut back, 3 bases at V and 6 bases at J, with 15 bases in the middle. The CDR3 has 15 residues. CDR3: CASSDPGLRGQPQHF. DNA of the CDR3: TGTGCCAGCAGTGACCCCGGACTAAGGGGTCAGCCCCAGCATTTT.

The rearrangement links TRBV20-1 to TRBJ1-2; D is unclear. Germline CDR1 is DFQATT and CDR2 is SNEGSKA (reference sequence). Between the trimmed V and J ends, which lost 4 bases and 8 bases, there was a span of 11 bases. The CDR3 spans 11 residues. The CDR3 is CSATGLFGYTF. CDR3 DNA sequence: TGCAGTGCTACCGGGCTCTTCGGCTACACCTTC.

The chain is built from TRBV7-2 and TRBJ2-2; 12 bases match TRBD2. The CDR3 runs to 15 residues. Germline V gene lookup returns CDR1 SGHTA and CDR2 FQGNSA. Trimming removed 5 bases from V and 8 bases from J; junction bases left unmatched: 6. The CDR3 reads CASSLGLAGSGELFF. CDR3 bases: TGTGCCAGCAGCCTCGGACTAGCGGGATCAGGGGAGCTGTTTTTT.

Points on this clone: A junction end diverges from the germline sequence, so it may reflect a read error. The chain couples TRBV5-4 to TRBJ1-3, with a weak D call TRBD1 (6 bases). In germline, CDR1 is SGHNT, CDR2 YYREEE (reference sequence). The CDR3 runs 16 residues. The CDR3 sequence is CASSPSQAGVGNTIYF. Here the CDR3 DNA reads TGCGCCAGCAGCCCCTCTCAAGCAGGGGTGGGAAACACCATATATTTT.

V gene TRBV5-1 combines with J gene TRBJ2-1, with TRBD2 matching 8 bases. The V gene's germline CDR1 is SGHRS and CDR2 YFSETQ. Germline trimming cut 0 bases from V and 4 bases from J; bases unmatched to any gene: 3. This CDR3 comprises 15 residues. The CDR3 region has the DNA TGCGCCAGCAGCTTGGGACTAGCGCCGTACAATGAGCAGTTCTTC. Its translation is CASSLGLAPYNEQFF.

V usage is TRBV9 and J usage is TRBJ2-5; 8 nucleotides line up with TRBD2. The V gene's germline CDR1 is SGDLS and CDR2 YYNGEE. This CDR3 is built from 17 residues. J lost 5 bases, V lost 4 bases, and 16 bases had no gene match. The CDR3 here is CASSPPVSGRWGETQYF. CDR3 DNA: TGTGCCAGCAGCCCTCCGGTGAGCGGGAGATGGGGTGAGACCCAGTACTTC.

This rearrangement joins TRBV5-5 to TRBJ2-7, with no clear D. In germline, CDR1 is SGHKS, CDR2 YYEKEE (reference sequence). There are 14 residues in the CDR3. V shed 1 base and J shed 0 bases, with 8 bases lying between them. The DNA of the CDR3 is TGTGCCAGCAGCTTGACCTCCACCTCCTACGAGCAGTACTTC. It encodes CASSLTSTSYEQYF.

The chain carries TRBV7-9 and TRBJ2-3; D remains ambiguous. The CDR3 consists of 13 residues. V lost 1 base, J lost 8 bases, and 10 bases lay in between. Per germline, CDR1 SEHNR and CDR2 FQNEAQ (reference sequence). The CDR3 nucleotides read TGTGCCAGCAGCTTAGATCTAGGAGCTACGCAGTATTTT. Its protein is CASSLDLGATQYF. Together with reference TRBV7-9 and TRBJ2-3, the CDR3 gives the full variable domain: DTGVSQNPRHKITKRGQNVTFRCDPISEHNRLYWYRQTLGQGPEFLTYFQNEAQLEKSRLLSDRFSAERPKGSFSTLEIQRTEQGDSAMYLCASSLDLGATQYFGPGTRLTVL.

As DNA, the CDR3 is TGCGCCAGCAGCCAGGACTTGGGCTATGGCTACACCTTC. Translated, it gives CASSQDLGYGYTF. The rearrangement joins TRBV4-3 to TRBJ1-2; unclear D gene. CDR3 size: 13 residues. CDR1 is LGHNA and CDR2 is YSLEER in the germline V gene. The germline V and J ends were trimmed by 3 bases and 4 bases, with 9 bases remaining between them.

This chain connects TRBV25-1 to TRBJ2-1, with 12 nucleotides matching TRBD2. V lost 4 bases and J lost 12; bases outside the gene matches: 4. The CDR3 loop spans 13 amino acids. The germline gives CDR1 MGHDK, CDR2 SYGVNS. CDR3 in DNA: TGTGCCAGCAGTGCAACTAGCGGGAGGTCGCAGTTCTTC. It codes for CASSATSGRSQFF.

CDR3 DNA: TGTGCCAGCAGCCCCCGGGGTAGGGGGAAAAATGAGCAGTTCTTC. This sequence encodes CASSPRGRGKNEQFF. The chain carries TRBV28 and TRBJ2-1; tentatively, D is TRBD1 (6 bases). Germline CDR1 is MDHEN and CDR2 is SYDVKM. The CDR3 runs 15 residues. Trimming cost V 6 bases and J 7 bases, with 19 bases left between them.

About this clone: The same CDR3 is also encoded by other DNA sequences in this sample. This chain links TRBV28 with TRBJ1-5, with a weak D call TRBD1 (6 bases). The germline V gene has CDR1 MDHEN and CDR2 SYDVKM. The CDR3 length is 16 residues. V lost 5 bases to trimming and J lost 1 base, with 15 bases between them. The CDR3 DNA is TGTGCCAGCAGTCCTCTTCAGGGGTTAAGCAATCAGCCCCAGCATTTT. This gives the protein CASSPLQGLSNQPQHF.

CDR3 coding DNA: TGTGCCAGCAGCGTAGAGGGATCCTACGAGCAGTACTTC. It specifies CASSVEGSYEQYF. The J gene is TRBJ2-5, the V gene TRBV9, with D uncertain. The closer fit of TRBJ2-7 to the DNA end suggests the J call may be wrong. Germline V lookup: CDR1 SGDLS, CDR2 YYNGEE. CDR3 length: 13 residues.

CDR3: CASSGKTTAYEQYF. CDR3 bases: TGTGCCAGCAGCGGAAAAACTACCGCCTACGAGCAGTACTTC. The chain recombines TRBV5-5 with TRBJ2-7; no firm D call. Germline CDR1 reads SGHKS; CDR2 reads YYEKEE (reference sequence). V was shortened by 4 bases and J by 2 bases, with 13 bases between the two germline ends. The CDR3 length is 14 residues.

The gene calls are TRBV18 and TRBJ2-4; TRBD2 aligns across 7 bases. Per the germline V gene, CDR1 is KGHSH and CDR2 is LQKENI. The CDR3 contains 17 residues. V was clipped by 0 bases and J by 5 bases; unmatched bases: 10. Written as DNA, the CDR3 is TGTGCCAGCTCACCACCCGACGGGAGGAGTCTCCAAAACATTCAGTACTTC. This translates into CASSPPDGRSLQNIQYF.

This sequence joins TRBV28 and TRBJ2-3; TRBD2 aligns across 11 bases. V shed 6 bases and J 6 bases; nucleotides not matched to a gene: 14. Germline V gene data show CDR1 as MDHEN and CDR2 as SYDVKM. The CDR3 has 17 amino acids. The CDR3 loop reads CASSSAAGTSGGDTQYF. As DNA, the CDR3 is TGTGCCAGCAGCTCCGCCGCGGGGACTAGCGGAGGGGATACGCAGTATTTT.

For the CDR3, the DNA is TGTGCCAGCACCCTAAACACAGGGTCCTATGGCTACACCTTC. Translated: CASTLNTGSYGYTF. The V call is TRBV11-2, the J call TRBJ1-2, with D perhaps TRBD1 (6 bases). Trimming pared 7 bases from V and 4 bases from J, leaving 16 bases between. CDR1 and CDR2 (germline): SGHAT, FQNNGV. CDR3 length: 14 residues.

This sequence joins TRBV4-2 and TRBJ1-2, with no clear D. The germline V and J ends were trimmed by 0 bases and 7 bases, with 6 bases remaining between them. The CDR3 is 12 residues long. CDR1 and CDR2 from the germline V gene are LGHNA and YNFKEQ. CDR3 sequence: CASSQEGPGYTF. The CDR3, as DNA: TGTGCCAGCAGCCAAGAGGGCCCTGGCTACACCTTC.

A single count supports this clone. The chain links TRBV6-9 to TRBJ2-7; D tentatively reads TRBD1 or TRBD2 (5 bases each). The CDR3 contains 15 residues. V lost 7 bases and J lost 2, with 18 bases in between. CDR1 is MNHGY, CDR2 SVAAGI, per germline. Written as DNA, the CDR3 is TGTGCCAGCAAGGGACCGAGGGACGGAACCTACGAGCAGTACTTC. Protein product: CASKGPRDGTYEQYF.

V usage is TRBV6-6 and J usage is TRBJ2-7; perhaps D is TRBD1 or TRBD2 (6 bases each). V lost 5 bases to trimming and J lost 5 bases, with 13 bases between them. Germline V gives CDR1 MNHNY, CDR2 SVGAGI (reference sequence). The CDR3 contains 13 residues. Here the CDR3 reads CASSRKGGNEQYF. CDR3 coding DNA: TGTGCCAGCAGTCGAAAAGGGGGGAACGAGCAGTACTTC.